This record looks at one TCR beta chain sequence and its context. Its antigen is currently unknown. Trimming took 0 bases from V and 0 from J, leaving 4 bases between them. CDR1 is SGDLS, CDR2 YYNGEE, per germline. The CDR3 totals 15 residues. It was RNA transcripts that yielded the amplified TCR beta CDR3 regions. When the TCR CDR3 underwent first-round RT-PCR, the HTBI primer set was used. TCRdb independently ran MiXCR on the multiplex PCR reads; one entry per CDR3 protein. The profile shows 300,000 to 450,000 distinct CDR3 sequences, roughly 13% of them singletons. For Graves' hyperthyroidism to be stable, ophthalmopathy could not progress within 18 months. In making diagnoses, clinical symptoms, serum thyroxine and TRAb, thyroid ultrasound and orbital computed tomography were all used. The authors obtained PBMCs from roughly 10 ml of fresh peripheral blood. These data are taken from a study of T cells in Graves' hyperthyroidism and ophthalmopathy. Study-level results: Most thyroid clonotypes with frequency above 0.001 were detected in blood.

The sample consisted of blood. The clonotype was recovered from a woman aged 18-29 years with Graves' hyperthyroidism. The J gene is TRBJ2-6, the V gene TRBV9; no clear D gene. CDR3: CASSVGGSGANVLTF. The CDR3 bases are TGTGCCAGCAGCGTAGGGGGCTCTGGGGCCAACGTCCTGACTTTC.